The clone carrying this TCR beta chain was recorded many times. Amplification of TCR beta CDR3 regions was performed using RNA transcripts as template. The TCR CDR3 first-round RT-PCR relied on the HTBI primer set. TCRdb recomputed calls from the multiplex PCR reads with MiXCR, one row per CDR3 protein. This table holds some 460,000 distinct CDR3 sequences, roughly 14% found once. These data belong to a study of T cells in Graves' hyperthyroidism and ophthalmopathy. When ophthalmopathy did not progress within 18 months, Graves' hyperthyroidism was considered stable. Patients aged 18 to 65 had newly diagnosed hyperthyroidism of under 2 months' duration. Germline trimming cut 6 bases from V and 0 bases from J; bases unmatched to any gene: 5. The germline V gene encodes CDR1 SQVTM and CDR2 ANQGSEA. The CDR3 is made up of 14 amino acids.

The origin of this receptor is a woman younger than 35 with Graves' hyperthyroidism. The chain joins TRBV29-1 to TRBJ1-3; 7 bases are shared with TRBD1. The sequencing sample was made of blood. CDR3 sequence (DNA): TGCAGCGTCCTGGGACAGCTCTCTGGAAACACCATATATTTT. Protein sequence: CSVLGQLSGNTIYF.